This T cell receptor beta chain was captured by sequencing in a study of shared clonotypes between healthy human individuals. V was pared by 6 bases and J by 4 bases, with 13 bases between. CDR1 SNHLY and CDR2 FYNNEI come from the germline V gene. The CDR3 has 13 amino acids. Genomic DNA per cell subset filled all wells of several immunoSEQ plates. TCRdb's copy holds only in-frame clones and misses some; the assay was immunoSEQ multiplex PCR. The table lists about 2.3 million clones, approximately 90% of them singletons, with approximately 0.4% in the top ten. The sequenced sample consisted of naive CD4+ T cells from PBMCs. Regarding subset: CD45RA+ positively selected. The sequence was collected from a man younger than 35 in good health. Some clones in this sample may be carry-over from other donors' samples. This chain joins TRBV2 and TRBJ2-7; a weak D match, TRBD1 (5 bases). The CDR3 here is CASSELDRYEQYF. The CDR3 nucleotides read TGTGCCAGCAGCGAACTCGACAGATACGAGCAGTACTTC. The variable domain in full, with the rest retrieved from reference TRBV2 and TRBJ2-7, is EPEVTQTPSHQVTQMGQEVILRCVPISNHLYFYWYRQILGQKVEFLVSFYNNEISEKSEIFDDQFSVERPDGSNFTLKIRSTKLEDSAMYFCASSELDRYEQYFGPGTRLTVT.